These T cell receptor beta chains were read from a single sample in a study of long-term antiretroviral therapy in people with HIV. Clones were read by immunoSEQ multiplex PCR, and TCRdb kept only the in-frame ones, dropping some. Among around 15,000 clones listed, around 95% were seen once. Sequencing was performed on unsorted PBMCs, taken 10.4 years after starting antiretroviral therapy. These receptors were collected from a young man with HIV. The CDR3 runs from the conserved cysteine through the conserved F or W. D genes are given only for firm matches. Some rows mark clone size as missing; the rest say once, few, many or name a class of expanded clone.

>TRBJ2-6|.|.|TRBV7-3
TGTGCCAGCACCAAACAGAGCTCTGGGGCCAACGTCCTGACTTTC
CASTKQSSGANVLTF
>TRBJ2-7|TRBD1|.|TRBV7-6
TGTGCCAGCAGCTTAGGGGACAGGGTAACCTACGAGCAGTACTTC
CASSLGDRVTYEQYF
>TRBJ2-3|.|.|TRBV7-3
TGTGCCAGCAGCGCACCAAGCACAGATACGCAGTATTTT
CASSAPSTDTQYF
>TRBJ2-1|TRBD1|.|TRBV4-1
TGCGCCAGCAGCCAAGCCACTCCTCTTTGGGACAGGGGAAACAATGAGCAGTTCTTC
CASSQATPLWDRGNNEQFF
>TRBJ2-7|.|.|TRBV28
TGTGCCAGCAGGAATTTGGTCTACGAGCAGTACTTC
CASRNLVYEQYF
>TRBJ1-1|.|.|TRBV4-1
TGCGCCAGCAGTTGGGGGACTGAAGCTTTCTTT
CASSWGTEAFF
>TRBJ2-6|TRBD1|.|TRBV6-4
TGTGCCAGCAGTCGAACAGGGGCAGGGGCCAACGTCCTGACTTTC
CASSRTGAGANVLTF
>TRBJ1-3|.|.|TRBV4-2
TGTGCCAGCAGCCAAGCTAGCGGGCCGTACTCTGGAAACACCATATATTTT
CASSQASGPYSGNTIYF
>TRBJ2-3|TRBD2|.|TRBV4-2
TGTGCCAGCAGCCCCCGCGGGGGGGACGCAGATACGCAGTATTTT
CASSPRGGDADTQYF
>TRBJ1-4|.|few|TRBV21-1
TGTGCCAGCAGACTCCGGTCAGCGAACCGTGCAACTAATGAAAAACTGTTTTTT
CASRLRSANRATNEKLFF
>TRBJ2-1|TRBD1|few|TRBV14
TGTGCCAGCAGCCAAGTCCCGGGACAGGGCGACAATGAGCAGTTCTTC
CASSQVPGQGDNEQFF
>TRBJ1-3|.|.|TRBV7-9
TGTGCCAGCAGGATCTCTGGAAACACCATATATTTT
CASRISGNTIYF
>TRBJ2-5|.|.|TRBV5-1
TGCGCCAGCAGCGACGGACGGTACCAAGAGACCCAGTACTTC
CASSDGRYQETQYF
>TRBJ2-3|.|.|TRBV11-3
TGTGCCAGCAGCCAAACAGGGGGGGCAGATACGCAGTATTTT
CASSQTGGADTQYF
>TRBJ1-2|TRBD1|.|TRBV6-6
TGTGCCAGCTCCTCCGGGACAGGGGCGGACTATGGCTACACCTTC
CASSSGTGADYGYTF
>TRBJ1-5|.|.|TRBV10-1
TGCGCCAGCAGCATCCGTCGGGGCAATCAGCCCCAGCATTTT
CASSIRRGNQPQHF
>TRBJ1-5|TRBD1|.|TRBV19
TGTGCCAGTAGGGGCGGACAGGGTGGCAATCAGCCCCAGCATTTT
CASRGGQGGNQPQHF
>TRBJ1-1|.|.|TRBV7-9
TGTGCCAGCCAAATTATGAACACTGAAGCTTTCTTT
CASQIMNTEAFF
>TRBJ2-5|TRBD1|.|TRBV6-5
TGTGCCAGCAGCACAGGGGGCGGACCCCTAGAGACCCAGTACTTC
CASSTGGGPLETQYF
>TRBJ2-7|.|.|TRBV6-5
TGTGCCAGCAGGGCGCAGCACACCTCCTACGAGCAGTACTTC
CASRAQHTSYEQYF
>TRBJ2-3|.|.|TRBV18
TGTGCCAGCTCACCGGCTGTAAGCACAGATACGCAGTATTTT
CASSPAVSTDTQYF
>TRBJ1-3|.|once|TRBV7-9
TGTGCCAGCAGCTTAAGAACAGTCTCTGGAAACACCATATATTTT
CASSLRTVSGNTIYF
>TRBJ1-6|TRBD1|once|TRBV28
TGTGCCAGCAGTCCCGGGCAGGGGGGATACTCACCCCTCCACTTT
CASSPGQGGYSPLHF
>TRBJ1-6|.|few|TRBV2
TGTGCCAGCAGTGAGGGACGGTATAATTCACCCCTCCACTTT
CASSEGRYNSPLHF
>TRBJ2-6|.|.|TRBV14
TGTGCCAGCAGCCAATGGACCGGGGGCTCTGGGGCCAACGTCCTGACTTTC
CASSQWTGGSGANVLTF
>TRBJ2-2|.|.|TRBV5-5
TGTGCCAGCAGCTTGCCGGGAGCCCTCAGCACCGGGGAGCTGTTTTTT
CASSLPGALSTGELFF
>TRBJ2-7|TRBD1|.|TRBV5-1
TGCGCCAGCAGCTGGACAGGGAACGAGCAGTACTTC
CASSWTGNEQYF
>TRBJ2-5|.|.|TRBV10-3
TGTGCCATCAGTGAGCCGAGGGCCCCTTGGACCCAGTACTTC
CAISEPRAPWTQYF
>TRBJ2-3|.|.|TRBV19
TGTGCCAGTAGTATCCTCGGACTGAGCACAGATACGCAGTATTTT
CASSILGLSTDTQYF
>TRBJ1-4|.|.|TRBV7-8
TGTGCCAGCAAGGCGATTACAACTAATGAAAAACTGTTTTTT
CASKAITTNEKLFF
>TRBJ2-6|TRBD1|.|TRBV28
TGTGCCAGCAGTGGCCGGGACAGGGGGGCCGTGACTGGGGCCAACGTCCTGACTTTC
CASSGRDRGAVTGANVLTF
>TRBJ1-2|.|.|TRBV10-3
TGTGCCATCAGTGAGTCGGGCCTTATCGGCTATGGCTACACCTTC
CAISESGLIGYGYTF
>TRBJ2-5|.|.|TRBV27
TGTGCCAGCAGTTTGGGCCACCAAGAGACCCAGTACTTC
CASSLGHQETQYF
>TRBJ2-1|.|.|TRBV29-1
TGCAGCGTTGTAGTTCTTTACAATGAGCAGTTCTTC
CSVVVLYNEQFF
>TRBJ2-7|.|.|TRBV11-2
TGTGCCAGCAGCTTAGCTGTCCACGAGCAGTACTTC
CASSLAVHEQYF
>TRBJ1-1|.|.|TRBV18
TGTGCCAGCTCACCTGGAGGTGAAGCTTTCTTT
CASSPGGEAFF
>TRBJ2-6|TRBD2|.|TRBV5-8
TGTGCCAGCAGCCTTGGGACTATTTCTGGGGCCAACGTCCTGACTTTC
CASSLGTISGANVLTF
>TRBJ1-6|.|.|TRBV6-1
TGTGCCAGCAGTGAGGGGTCTAGGAGACTTATCTCCTATAATTCACCCCTCCACTTT
CASSEGSRRLISYNSPLHF
>TRBJ1-5|TRBD1|.|TRBV6-1
TGTGCCAGCAGTGAGATAGGGGGCAGCGGCAATCAGCCCCAGCATTTT
CASSEIGGSGNQPQHF
>TRBJ2-5|.|.|TRBV18
TGTGCCAGCTCACCACAACCGGGAGGGGGCAACCAAGAGACCCAGTACTTC
CASSPQPGGGNQETQYF
>TRBJ1-1|.|.|TRBV13
TGTGCCAGCAGCTCCCGTCCCTTGAACACTGAAGCTTTCTTT
CASSSRPLNTEAFF
>TRBJ1-1|.|.|TRBV10-3
TGTGCCACTAAGGGTGCGAGCAACACTGAAGCTTTCTTT
CATKGASNTEAFF
>TRBJ1-4|.|.|TRBV6-6
TGTGCCAGCAGTCCGCAGGGTTGGGAAAAACTGTTTTTT
CASSPQGWEKLFF
>TRBJ1-2|.|.|TRBV7-9
TGTGCCAGCAGCTTGGAGGGGAGTTCGCCTGGCTACACCTTC
CASSLEGSSPGYTF
>TRBJ1-2|.|.|TRBV2
TGTGCCAGCAGTGAATGGGAAGACTATGGCTACACCTTC
CASSEWEDYGYTF
>TRBJ2-3|.|.|TRBV7-9
TGTGCCAGCAGCTTATTATCCGTTACCACGGATACGCAGTATTTT
CASSLLSVTTDTQYF
>TRBJ2-3|.|.|TRBV2
TGTGCCAGCAGTTTCACAGATACGCAGTATTTT
CASSFTDTQYF
>TRBJ2-3|TRBD2|.|TRBV11-2
TGTGCCAGCAGCTTATGGGCGGGGGATATCACAGATACGCAGTATTTT
CASSLWAGDITDTQYF
>TRBJ1-3|.|.|TRBV6-1
TGTGCCAGCAGTGAAATTAGTAGGGGAAACACCATATATTTT
CASSEISRGNTIYF
>TRBJ2-1|TRBD2|.|TRBV5-6
TGTGCCAGCAGCCCGCTTACTAGCGGGGGGGGGTACAATGAGCAGTTCTTC
CASSPLTSGGGYNEQFF
>TRBJ2-5|.|.|TRBV12-5
TGTGCTAGTGGTTCATCGGGACTCATGGAGACCCAGTACTTC
CASGSSGLMETQYF
>TRBJ2-4|.|once|TRBV4-1
TGCGCCAGCAGCCAAGGGCTCGCAGGCGGGAACATTCAGTACTTC
CASSQGLAGGNIQYF
>TRBJ1-3|.|.|TRBV10-3
TGTGCCATCAGTGAGTCAGCAGGGGCTGGAAACACCATATATTTT
CAISESAGAGNTIYF
>TRBJ2-7|.|.|TRBV4-1
TGCGCCAGCAGCCACCCCGGGTCTCGTGAGCAGTACTTC
CASSHPGSREQYF
>TRBJ2-5|TRBD1|.|TRBV15
TGTGCCACCAGCAGAGATGTCAGGGGGCAAGAGACCCAGTACTTC
CATSRDVRGQETQYF
>TRBJ1-2|TRBD1|.|TRBV27
TGTGCCAGCAGTCCCACAGGGGAGTTGGGCTATGGCTACACCTTC
CASSPTGELGYGYTF
>TRBJ2-3|TRBD2|.|TRBV2
TGTGCCAGCGCCGCGGGGGGGCCTGGTACGCAGTATTTT
CASAAGGPGTQYF
>TRBJ1-5|TRBD1|.|TRBV11-2
TGTGCCAGCAGCGAGGGACAGGGTAATCATCAGCCCCAGCATTTT
CASSEGQGNHQPQHF
>TRBJ1-3|TRBD1|.|TRBV30
TGTGCCTGGAACCGCGGGACAGCCCGAGGGAGAAACACCATATATTTT
CAWNRGTARGRNTIYF